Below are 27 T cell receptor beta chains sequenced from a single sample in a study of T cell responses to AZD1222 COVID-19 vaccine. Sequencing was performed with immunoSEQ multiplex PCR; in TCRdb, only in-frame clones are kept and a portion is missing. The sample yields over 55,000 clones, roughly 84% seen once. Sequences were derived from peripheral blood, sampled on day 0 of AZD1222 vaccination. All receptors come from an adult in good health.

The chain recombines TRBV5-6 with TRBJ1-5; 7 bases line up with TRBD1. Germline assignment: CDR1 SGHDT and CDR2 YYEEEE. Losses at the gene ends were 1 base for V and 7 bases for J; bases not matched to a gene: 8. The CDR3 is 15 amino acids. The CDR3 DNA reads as TGTGCCAGCAGCTTGAACAGGGGAGCGGACCAGCCCCAGCATTTT. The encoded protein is CASSLNRGADQPQHF. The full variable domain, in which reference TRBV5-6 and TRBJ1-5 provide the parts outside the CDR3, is DAGVTQSPTHLIKTRGQQVTLRCSPKSGHDTVSWYQQALGQGPQFIFQYYEEEERQRGNFPDRFSGHQFPNYSSELNVNALLLGDSALYLCASSLNRGADQPQHFGDGTRLSIL.

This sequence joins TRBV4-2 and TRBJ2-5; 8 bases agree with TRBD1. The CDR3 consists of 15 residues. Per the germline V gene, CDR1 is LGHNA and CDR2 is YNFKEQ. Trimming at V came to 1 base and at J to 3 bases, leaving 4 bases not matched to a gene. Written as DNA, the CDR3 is TGTGCCAGCAGCCAAGGAAAGACAGGGGAAGAGACCCAGTACTTC. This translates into CASSQGKTGEETQYF.

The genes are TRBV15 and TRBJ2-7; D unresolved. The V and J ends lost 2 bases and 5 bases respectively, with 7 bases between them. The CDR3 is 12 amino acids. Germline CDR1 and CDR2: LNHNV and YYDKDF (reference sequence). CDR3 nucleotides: TGTGCCACCAGCAGACCCCGTGACGAGCAGTACTTC. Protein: CATSRPRDEQYF.

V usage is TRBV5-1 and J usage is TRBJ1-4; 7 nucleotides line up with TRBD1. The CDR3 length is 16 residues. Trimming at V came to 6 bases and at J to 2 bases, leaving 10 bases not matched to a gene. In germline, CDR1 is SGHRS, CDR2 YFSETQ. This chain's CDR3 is CASTRQGFSTNEKLFF. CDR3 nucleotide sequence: TGCGCCAGCACCCGACAGGGTTTCAGTACTAATGAAAAACTGTTTTTT.

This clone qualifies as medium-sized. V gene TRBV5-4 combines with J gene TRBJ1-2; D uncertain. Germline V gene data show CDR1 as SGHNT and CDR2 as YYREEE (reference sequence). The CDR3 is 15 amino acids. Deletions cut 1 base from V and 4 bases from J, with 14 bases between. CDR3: CASSLWWSRIYGYTF. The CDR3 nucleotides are TGTGCCAGCAGCTTGTGGTGGAGCCGGATCTATGGCTACACCTTC.

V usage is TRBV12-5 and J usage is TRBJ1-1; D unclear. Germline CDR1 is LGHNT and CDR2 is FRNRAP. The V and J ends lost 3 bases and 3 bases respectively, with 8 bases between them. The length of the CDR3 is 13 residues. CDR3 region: CASGLEGDTEAFF. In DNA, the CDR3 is TGTGCTAGTGGTTTAGAGGGCGACACTGAAGCTTTCTTT.

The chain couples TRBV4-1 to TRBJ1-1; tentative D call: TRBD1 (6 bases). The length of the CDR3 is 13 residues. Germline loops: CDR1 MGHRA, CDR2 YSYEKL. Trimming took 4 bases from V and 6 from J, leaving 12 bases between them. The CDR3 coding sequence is TGCGCCAGCAGCCCACTACAGGGTGCTGAAGCTTTCTTT. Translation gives CASSPLQGAEAFF.

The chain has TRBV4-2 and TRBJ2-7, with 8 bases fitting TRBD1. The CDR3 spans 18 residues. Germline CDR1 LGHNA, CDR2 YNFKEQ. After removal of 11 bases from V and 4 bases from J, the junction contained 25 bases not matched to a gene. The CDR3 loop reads CARRHDDWGTGKPYEQYF. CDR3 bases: TGTGCCCGCCGCCACGACGACTGGGGGACAGGCAAACCTTACGAGCAGTACTTC.

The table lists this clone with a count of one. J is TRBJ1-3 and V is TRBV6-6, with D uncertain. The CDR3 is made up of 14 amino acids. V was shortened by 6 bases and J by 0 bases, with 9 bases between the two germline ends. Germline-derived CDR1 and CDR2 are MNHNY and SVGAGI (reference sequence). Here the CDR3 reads CASRVTDSGNTIYF. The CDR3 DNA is TGTGCCAGCAGGGTCACTGACTCTGGAAACACCATATATTTT.

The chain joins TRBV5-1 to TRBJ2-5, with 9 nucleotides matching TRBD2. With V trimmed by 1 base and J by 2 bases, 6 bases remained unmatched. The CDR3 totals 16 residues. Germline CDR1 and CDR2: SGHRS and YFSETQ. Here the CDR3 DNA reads TGCGCCAGCAGCTTGTTCCTAGCGGGGAAACAAGAGACCCAGTACTTC. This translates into CASSLFLAGKQETQYF.

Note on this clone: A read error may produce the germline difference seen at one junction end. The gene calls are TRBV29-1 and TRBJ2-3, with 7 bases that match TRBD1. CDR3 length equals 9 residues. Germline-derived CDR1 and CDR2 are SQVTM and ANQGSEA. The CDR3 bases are TGCAGCGTTGGACAGGGTAAGCATTTT. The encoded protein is CSVGQGKHF.

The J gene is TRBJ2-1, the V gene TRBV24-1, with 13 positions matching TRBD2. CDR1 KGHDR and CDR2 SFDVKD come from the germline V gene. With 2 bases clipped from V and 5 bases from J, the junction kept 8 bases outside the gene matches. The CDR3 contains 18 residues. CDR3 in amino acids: CATSDWIGTSGAHNEQFF. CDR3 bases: TGTGCCACCAGTGATTGGATAGGGACTAGCGGGGCCCACAATGAGCAGTTCTTC.

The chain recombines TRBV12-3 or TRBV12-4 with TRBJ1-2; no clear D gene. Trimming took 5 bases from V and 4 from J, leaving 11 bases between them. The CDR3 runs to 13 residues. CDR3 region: CASSNDPRYGYTF. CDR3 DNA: TGTGCCAGCAGTAACGACCCCCGCTATGGCTACACCTTC.

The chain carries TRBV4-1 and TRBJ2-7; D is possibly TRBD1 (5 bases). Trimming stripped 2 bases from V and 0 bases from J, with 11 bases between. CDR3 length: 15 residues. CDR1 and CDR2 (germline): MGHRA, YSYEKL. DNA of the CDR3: TGCGCCAGCAGCCAATACTCAGGGTCCTCCTACGAGCAGTACTTC. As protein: CASSQYSGSSYEQYF.

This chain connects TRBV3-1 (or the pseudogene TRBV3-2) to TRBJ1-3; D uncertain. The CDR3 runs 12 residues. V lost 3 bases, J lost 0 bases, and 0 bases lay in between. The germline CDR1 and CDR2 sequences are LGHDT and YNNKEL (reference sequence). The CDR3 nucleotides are TGTGCCAGCAGCCACTCTGGAAACACCATATATTTT. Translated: CASSHSGNTIYF.

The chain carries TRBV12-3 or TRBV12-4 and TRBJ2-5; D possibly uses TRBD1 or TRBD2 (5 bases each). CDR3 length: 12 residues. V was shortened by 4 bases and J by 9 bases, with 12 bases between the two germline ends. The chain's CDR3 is CASSSAGRAQYF. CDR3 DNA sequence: TGTGCCAGCAGTTCGGCAGGGCGGGCCCAGTACTTC.

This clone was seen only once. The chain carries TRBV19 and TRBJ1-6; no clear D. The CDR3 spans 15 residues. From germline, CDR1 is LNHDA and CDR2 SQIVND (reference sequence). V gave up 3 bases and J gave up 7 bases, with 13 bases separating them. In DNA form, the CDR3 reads TGTGCCAGTAGTATTTCACCCGGCCAAAATTCACCCCTCCACTTT. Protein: CASSISPGQNSPLHF.

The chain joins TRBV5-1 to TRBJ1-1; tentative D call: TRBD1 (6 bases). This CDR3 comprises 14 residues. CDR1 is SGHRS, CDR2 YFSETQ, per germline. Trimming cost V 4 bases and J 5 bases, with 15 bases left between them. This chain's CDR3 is CASSETGSLTEAFF. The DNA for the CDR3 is TGCGCCAGCAGCGAGACAGGTAGCCTGACTGAAGCTTTCTTT. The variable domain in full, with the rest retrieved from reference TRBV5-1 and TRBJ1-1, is KAGVTQTPRYLIKTRGQQVTLSCSPISGHRSVSWYQQTPGQGLQFLFEYFSETQRNKGNFPGRFSGRQFSNSRSEMNVSTLELGDSALYLCASSETGSLTEAFFGQGTRLTVV.

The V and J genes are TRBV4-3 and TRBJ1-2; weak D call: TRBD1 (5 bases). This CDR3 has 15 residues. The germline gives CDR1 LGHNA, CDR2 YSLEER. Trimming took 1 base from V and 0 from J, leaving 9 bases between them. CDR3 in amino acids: CASSQGAQANYGYTF. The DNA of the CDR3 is TGCGCCAGCAGCCAAGGGGCACAGGCTAACTATGGCTACACCTTC.

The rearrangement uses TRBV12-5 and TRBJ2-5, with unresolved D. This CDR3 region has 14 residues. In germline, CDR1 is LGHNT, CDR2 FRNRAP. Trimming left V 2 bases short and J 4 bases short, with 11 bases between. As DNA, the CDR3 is TGTGCTAGTGGTTTGCCCTATAATTCAGAGACCCAGTACTTC. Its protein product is CASGLPYNSETQYF.

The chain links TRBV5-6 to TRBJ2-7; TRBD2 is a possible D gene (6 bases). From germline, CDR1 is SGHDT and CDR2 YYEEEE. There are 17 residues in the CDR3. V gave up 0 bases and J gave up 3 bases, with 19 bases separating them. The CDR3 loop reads CASSLAGSGSTFYEQYF. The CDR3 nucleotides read TGTGCCAGCAGCTTGGCGGGGAGCGGGTCCACCTTCTACGAGCAGTACTTC.

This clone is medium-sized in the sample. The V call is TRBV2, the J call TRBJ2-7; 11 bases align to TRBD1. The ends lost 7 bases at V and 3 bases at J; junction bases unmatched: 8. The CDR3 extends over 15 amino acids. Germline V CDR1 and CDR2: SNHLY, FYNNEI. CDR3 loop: CASTPDRGHGYEQYF. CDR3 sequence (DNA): TGTGCCAGCACCCCGGACAGGGGGCATGGCTACGAGCAGTACTTC.

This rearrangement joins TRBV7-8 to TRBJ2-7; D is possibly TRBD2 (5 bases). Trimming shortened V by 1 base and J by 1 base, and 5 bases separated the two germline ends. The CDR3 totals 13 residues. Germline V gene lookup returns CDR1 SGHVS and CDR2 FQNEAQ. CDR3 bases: TGTGCCAGCAGCTTAGGGGAGTCCTACGAGCAGTACTTC. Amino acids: CASSLGESYEQYF.

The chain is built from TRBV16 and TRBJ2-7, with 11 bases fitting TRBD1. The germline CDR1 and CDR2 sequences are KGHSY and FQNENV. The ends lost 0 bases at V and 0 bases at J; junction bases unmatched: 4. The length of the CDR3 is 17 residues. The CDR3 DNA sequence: TGTGCCAGCAGCCAATCGATTGGGACAGGGGGCTCCTACGAGCAGTACTTC. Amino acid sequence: CASSQSIGTGGSYEQYF.

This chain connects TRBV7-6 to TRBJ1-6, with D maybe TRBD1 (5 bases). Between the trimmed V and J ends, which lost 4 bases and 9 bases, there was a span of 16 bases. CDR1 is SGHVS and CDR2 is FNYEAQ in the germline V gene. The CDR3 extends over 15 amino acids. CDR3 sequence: CASSSRWGGGSPLHF. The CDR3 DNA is TGTGCCAGCAGCTCCCGTTGGGGGGGTGGTTCACCCCTCCACTTT.

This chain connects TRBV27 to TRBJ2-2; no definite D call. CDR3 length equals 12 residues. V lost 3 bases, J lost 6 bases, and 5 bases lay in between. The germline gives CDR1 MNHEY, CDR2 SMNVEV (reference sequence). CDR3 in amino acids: CASSFWAGELFF. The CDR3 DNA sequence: TGTGCCAGCAGTTTCTGGGCCGGGGAGCTGTTTTTT.

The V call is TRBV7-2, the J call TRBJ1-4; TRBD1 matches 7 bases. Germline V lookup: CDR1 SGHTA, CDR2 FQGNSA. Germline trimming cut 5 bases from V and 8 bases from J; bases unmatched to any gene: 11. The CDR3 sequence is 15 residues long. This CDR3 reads CASSPDRVLREKLFF. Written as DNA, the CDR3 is TGTGCCAGCAGCCCAGACAGGGTATTGCGAGAAAAACTGTTTTTT.